The 25 T cell receptor beta chains below come from one sample, sequenced in a study of graft-versus-host responses after intestinal transplantation. Using immunoSEQ multiplex PCR, the repertoire was profiled, and TCRdb retains in-frame clones only, with some absent. The data show fewer than 30,000 clones, 87% seen once. Sequencing used PBMCs, obtained about 15 months after intestinal transplantation. These receptors were collected from a human patient who received an intestinal transplant, so some T cells may come from the graft donor.

Concerning this clone: The identical CDR3 is also encoded by other nucleotide sequences in the sample. The rearrangement links TRBV7-2 to TRBJ2-7; D ambiguous. V shed 5 bases and J shed 2 bases, with 4 bases lying between them. CDR1 and CDR2 from the germline V gene are SGHTA and FQGNSA. This CDR3 region has 11 residues. The CDR3 loop is CASSLTYEQYF. The CDR3 nucleotides read TGTGCCAGCAGCCTGACCTACGAGCAGTACTTC.

The chain combines TRBV2 with TRBJ2-7; tentative D call: TRBD1 (5 bases). Trimming cost V 8 bases and J 5 bases, with 10 bases left between them. CDR1 SNHLY and CDR2 FYNNEI come from the germline V gene. This CDR3 is built from 11 residues. CDR3 amino acids: CASSGYNEQYF. For the CDR3, the DNA is TGTGCCAGCTCAGGGTACAACGAGCAGTACTTC.

The chain couples TRBV7-9 to TRBJ1-2; D gene unclear. Between the trimmed V and J ends, which lost 5 bases and 3 bases, there was a span of 13 bases. This CDR3 has 14 amino acids. The germline V gene encodes CDR1 SEHNR and CDR2 FQNEAQ (reference sequence). The CDR3 region is CASSMTSPDYGYTF. In DNA, the CDR3 is TGTGCCAGCAGCATGACGAGTCCAGACTATGGCTACACCTTC. Looking up the rest from reference TRBV7-9 and TRBJ1-2 gives the full variable domain: DTGVSQNPRHKITKRGQNVTFRCDPISEHNRLYWYRQTLGQGPEFLTYFQNEAQLEKSRLLSDRFSAERPKGSFSTLEIQRTEQGDSAMYLCASSMTSPDYGYTFGSGTRLTVV.

This sequence joins TRBV20-1 and TRBJ2-7; D gene unclear. CDR1 and CDR2 from the germline V gene are DFQATT and SNEGSKA (reference sequence). The CDR3 covers 11 residues. Trimming took 6 bases from V and 4 from J, leaving 10 bases between them. As DNA, the CDR3 is TGCAGTGCCGAAGCTAGGTACGAGCAGTACTTC. This gives the protein CSAEARYEQYF.

This rearrangement joins TRBV5-1 to TRBJ2-7; D unclear. This CDR3 spans 12 amino acids. Germline CDR1 and CDR2: SGHRS and YFSETQ. Trimming shortened V by 3 bases and J by 0 bases, and 4 bases separated the two germline ends. The CDR3 DNA sequence: TGCGCCAGCAGCTGGGACTCCTACGAGCAGTACTTC. It specifies CASSWDSYEQYF.

This rearrangement joins TRBV19 to TRBJ2-3; TRBD2 aligns across 10 bases. Germline trimming cut 3 bases from V and 2 bases from J; bases unmatched to any gene: 2. CDR1 and CDR2 (germline): LNHDA, SQIVND (reference sequence). The CDR3 contains 15 residues. CDR3 sequence: CASSISGGFTDTQYF. The CDR3, as DNA: TGTGCCAGTAGTATTAGCGGGGGGTTCACAGATACGCAGTATTTT.

V and J are TRBV4-3 and TRBJ2-7, with 7 positions matching TRBD1. The CDR3 has 17 amino acids. Trimming removed 0 bases from V and 5 bases from J; junction bases left unmatched: 13. Germline V gene data show CDR1 as LGHNA and CDR2 as YSLEER. CDR3 amino acids: CASSQDVRTGVLHEQYF. CDR3 DNA sequence: TGCGCCAGCAGCCAAGATGTGCGGACAGGCGTCCTCCACGAGCAGTACTTC.

This clone was seen just once. V is TRBV10-3 and J is TRBJ2-1; D is ambiguous. The length of the CDR3 is 14 residues. Germline-derived CDR1 and CDR2 are ENHRY and SYGVKD. V gave up 6 bases and J gave up 4 bases, with 13 bases separating them. The CDR3 region has the DNA TGTGCCATCAGAGACGGAGACTTTTACAATGAGCAGTTCTTC. Amino acids: CAIRDGDFYNEQFF.

The rearrangement uses TRBV7-8 and TRBJ1-5, with D unclear. In germline, CDR1 is SGHVS, CDR2 FQNEAQ. The CDR3 has 16 amino acids. Trimming removed 1 base at V and 2 bases at J, with 12 bases between. CDR3 in amino acids: CASSLVPRSGNQPQHF. The CDR3 bases are TGTGCCAGCAGCTTAGTCCCCCGATCGGGCAATCAGCCCCAGCATTTT.

The chain is built from TRBV5-1 and TRBJ2-1, with D hard to call. V lost 2 bases and J 8 bases, leaving 11 bases between the germline ends. Per the germline V gene, CDR1 is SGHRS and CDR2 is YFSETQ. The CDR3 runs 13 residues. The CDR3: CASSFASEYEQFF. The CDR3 bases are TGCGCCAGCAGCTTCGCTTCGGAATATGAGCAGTTCTTC.

This clone is medium-sized within its sample. The V and J genes are TRBV7-2 and TRBJ2-4, with D tentatively TRBD1 (6 bases). The V end was cut by 6 bases, the J end by 3 bases, with 12 bases between. The germline gives CDR1 SGHTA, CDR2 FQGNSA. CDR3 length: 14 amino acids. The DNA for the CDR3 is TGTGCCAGCAGTCAGGACAGCTTCAAAAACATTCAGTACTTC. It is translated as CASSQDSFKNIQYF.

V and J are TRBV5-1 and TRBJ2-1, with D maybe TRBD2 (6 bases). V lost 3 bases, J lost 7 bases, and 20 bases lay in between. This CDR3 comprises 16 residues. Germline loops: CDR1 SGHRS, CDR2 YFSETQ. The CDR3 spells CASSSRDPGGGNEQFF. CDR3 DNA sequence: TGCGCCAGCAGCTCGCGGGACCCTGGGGGTGGAAATGAGCAGTTCTTC.

CDR3 DNA: TGTGCCAGCAAGGGCGTCACAGATACGCAGTATTTT. Its translation is CASKGVTDTQYF. The chain has TRBV2 and TRBJ2-3; D is unresolved. V lost 7 bases and J 2 bases, leaving 7 bases between the germline ends. The length of the CDR3 is 12 residues. Germline-derived CDR1 and CDR2 are SNHLY and FYNNEI.

This rearrangement joins TRBV6-1 to TRBJ1-2; 11 bases match TRBD1. V lost 5 bases, J lost 3 bases, and 5 bases stayed unmatched. Looked up from germline, CDR1 is MNHNS and CDR2 is SASEGT. This CDR3 is 15 amino acids long. The CDR3 DNA is TGTGCCAGCAGTTCTGGACAGGGGGCGTACTATGGCTACACCTTC. Translated, it gives CASSSGQGAYYGYTF.

The chain combines TRBV28 with TRBJ1-4, with D unresolved. The V end was cut by 2 bases, the J end by 0 bases, with 10 bases between. CDR3 length: 16 residues. Looked up from germline, CDR1 is MDHEN and CDR2 is SYDVKM. The CDR3 DNA reads TGTGCCAGCAGTTTAAGGAGTTGGTCAACTAATGAAAAACTGTTTTTT. Its translation: CASSLRSWSTNEKLFF. The full variable domain, rest sourced from reference TRBV28 and TRBJ1-4, is DVKVTQSSRYLVKRTGEKVFLECVQDMDHENMFWYRQDPGLGLRLIYFSYDVKMKEKGDIPEGYSVSREKKERFSLILESASTNQTSMYLCASSLRSWSTNEKLFFGSGTQLSVL.

This chain connects TRBV30 to TRBJ2-2; tentative D call: TRBD2 (6 bases). Germline CDR1 and CDR2: GTSNPN and SVGIG (reference sequence). This CDR3 is built from 12 residues. Trimming took 3 bases from V and 8 from J, leaving 10 bases between them. The CDR3 region has the DNA TGTGCCTGGAGCCCCGCGGGGGGGGAGCTGTTTTTT. Residues: CAWSPAGGELFF.

This sequence joins TRBV5-8 and TRBJ1-5; weak D call: TRBD1 (5 bases). The CDR3 runs 15 residues. The V gene lost 4 bases and the J gene lost 4 bases, with 15 bases spanning the gap. Germline loops: CDR1 SGHTS, CDR2 YDEGEE. The CDR3 region has the DNA TGTGCCAGCAGCCAATACAGGTGGGGGAATCAGCCCCAGCATTTT. As protein: CASSQYRWGNQPQHF.

The V gene is TRBV27, the J gene TRBJ2-7; D tentatively fits TRBD1 or TRBD2 (5 bases each). The germline V gene has CDR1 MNHEY and CDR2 SMNVEV (reference sequence). This CDR3 has 13 residues. Trimming shortened V by 10 bases and J by 6 bases, and 19 bases separated the two germline ends. This CDR3 reads CATSPSWGSEQYF. As DNA, the CDR3 is TGTGCCACTTCCCCCTCGTGGGGGTCCGAGCAGTACTTC.

This sequence joins TRBV11-3 and TRBJ2-1; D remains ambiguous. In germline, CDR1 is SGHNT, CDR2 YENEEA. This CDR3 contains 13 residues. With 0 bases removed from V and 7 bases from J, the gap between germline ends came to 7 bases. CDR3 nucleotides: TGTGCCAGCAGCTTAGATCAGTGGAATGAGCAGTTCTTC. This sequence encodes CASSLDQWNEQFF.

This clone is a singleton in its sample. This chain links TRBV19 with TRBJ2-7; 9 nucleotides align to TRBD1. V shed 3 bases and J 4 bases; nucleotides not matched to a gene: 4. CDR3 size: 14 residues. CDR1 and CDR2 from the germline V gene are LNHDA and SQIVND (reference sequence). The DNA for the CDR3 is TGTGCCAGTAGTATGGGGACAGGGCCGTACGAGCAGTACTTC. Amino acids: CASSMGTGPYEQYF.

The genes are TRBV28 and TRBJ1-5; D is unclear. This CDR3 has 12 amino acids. Germline loops: CDR1 MDHEN, CDR2 SYDVKM. The ends were cut back, 5 bases at V and 6 bases at J, with 8 bases in the middle. The DNA of the CDR3 is TGTGCCAGCAGTCCCACAACTCAGCCCCAGCATTTT. Translation: CASSPTTQPQHF.

The V gene is TRBV28, the J gene TRBJ2-5; TRBD1 or TRBD2 may be the D gene (5 bases each). CDR3 length equals 15 residues. The germline V gene encodes CDR1 MDHEN and CDR2 SYDVKM. Trimming took 6 bases from V and 5 from J, leaving 19 bases between them. In DNA, the CDR3 is TGTGCCAGCAGCGGGGTTGGGGCGCGATCGGAGACCCAGTACTTC. It specifies CASSGVGARSETQYF.

The chain combines TRBV5-8 with TRBJ2-2; 10 nucleotides align to TRBD2. V lost 1 base, J lost 1 base, and 7 bases stayed unmatched. Per the germline V gene, CDR1 is SGHTS and CDR2 is YDEGEE. CDR3 length: 18 residues. CDR3 protein: CASSLSPIAGGNTGELFF. CDR3 sequence (DNA): TGTGCCAGCAGCTTGAGCCCAATAGCGGGAGGGAACACCGGGGAGCTGTTTTTT.

The rearrangement links TRBV10-1 to TRBJ2-5, with D possibly matching TRBD2 (6 bases). The V gene lost 0 bases and the J gene lost 5 bases, with 10 bases spanning the gap. Germline CDR1 reads WNHNN; CDR2 reads SYGVQD (reference sequence). The CDR3 loop spans 14 amino acids. CDR3: CASSESGGVETQYF. The CDR3 DNA follows: TGCGCCAGCAGTGAGTCCGGCGGGGTGGAGACCCAGTACTTC.

J is TRBJ1-6 and V is TRBV10-3; 8 positions match TRBD1. Germline V gene lookup returns CDR1 ENHRY and CDR2 SYGVKD. CDR3 length: 13 residues. Trimming at V came to 11 bases and at J to 5 bases, leaving 5 bases not matched to a gene. The CDR3 nucleotides read TGTGCCGGCGGACAGGGCGATAATTCACCCCTCCACTTT. Protein product: CAGGQGDNSPLHF.